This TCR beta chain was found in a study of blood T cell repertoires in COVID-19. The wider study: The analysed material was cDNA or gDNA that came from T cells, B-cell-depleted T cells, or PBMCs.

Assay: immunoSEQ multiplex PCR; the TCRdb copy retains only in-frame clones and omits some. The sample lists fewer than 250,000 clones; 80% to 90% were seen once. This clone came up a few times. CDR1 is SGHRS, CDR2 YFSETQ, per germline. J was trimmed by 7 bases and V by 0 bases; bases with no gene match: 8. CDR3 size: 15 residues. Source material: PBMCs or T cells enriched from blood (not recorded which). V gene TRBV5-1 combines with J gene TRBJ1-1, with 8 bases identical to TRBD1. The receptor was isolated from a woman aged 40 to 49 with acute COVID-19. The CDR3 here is CASSLDPTGVGEAFF. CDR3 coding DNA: TGCGCCAGCAGCTTGGACCCGACAGGGGTGGGTGAAGCTTTCTTT.